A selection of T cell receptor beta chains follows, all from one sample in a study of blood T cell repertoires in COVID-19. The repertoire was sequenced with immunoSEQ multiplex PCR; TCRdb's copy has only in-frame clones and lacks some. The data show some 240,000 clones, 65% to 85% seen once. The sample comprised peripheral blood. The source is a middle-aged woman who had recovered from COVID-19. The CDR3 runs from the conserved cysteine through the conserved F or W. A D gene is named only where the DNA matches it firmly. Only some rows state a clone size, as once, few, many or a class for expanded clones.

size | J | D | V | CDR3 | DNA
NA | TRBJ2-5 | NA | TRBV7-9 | CASSSRDSVNQETQYF | TGTGCCAGCAGCTCACGGGACTCCGTAAACCAAGAGACCCAGTACTTC
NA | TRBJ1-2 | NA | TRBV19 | CAGEGTWGYTF | TGTGCCGGAGAGGGGACTTGGGGCTACACCTTC
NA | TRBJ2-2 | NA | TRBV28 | CASSSAGVNTGELFF | TGTGCCAGCAGTTCAGCCGGGGTGAACACCGGGGAGCTGTTTTTT
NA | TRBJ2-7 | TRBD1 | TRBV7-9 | CASSSGQSAYEQYF | TGTGCCAGCAGTTCGGGACAGTCCGCCTACGAGCAGTACTTC
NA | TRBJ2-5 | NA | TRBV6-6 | CASSGRRPTGETQYF | TGTGCCAGCAGTGGGCGCCGACCCACCGGAGAGACCCAGTACTTC
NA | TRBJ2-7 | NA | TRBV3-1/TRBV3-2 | CASSHWEAGKVEQYF | TGTGCCAGCAGCCATTGGGAGGCGGGTAAGGTCGAGCAGTACTTC
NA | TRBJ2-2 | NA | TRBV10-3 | CAASTAGITGELFF | TGTGCCGCCTCTACCGCGGGGATCACCGGGGAGCTGTTTTTT
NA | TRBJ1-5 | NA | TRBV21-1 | CASSNVGGRNQPQHF | TGTGCCAGCAGCAATGTGGGGGGGCGGAATCAGCCCCAGCATTTT
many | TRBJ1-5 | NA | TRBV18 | CASSPIPTPFGQPQHF | TGTGCCAGCTCACCTATACCTACCCCCTTTGGTCAGCCCCAGCATTTT
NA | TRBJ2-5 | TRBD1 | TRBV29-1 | CSVPGQGGETQYF | TGCAGCGTGCCGGGACAGGGGGGAGAGACCCAGTACTTC
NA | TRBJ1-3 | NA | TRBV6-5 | CASSYGRDSGNTIYF | TGTGCCAGCAGTTACGGGAGGGACTCTGGAAACACCATATATTTT
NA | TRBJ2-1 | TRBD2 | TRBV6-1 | CASSAPSGGIISYNEQFF | TGTGCCAGCAGTGCCCCTAGCGGGGGGATTATTAGTTACAATGAGCAGTTCTTC
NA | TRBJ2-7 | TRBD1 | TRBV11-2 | CASSLTGGSYEQYF | TGTGCCAGCAGCTTGACAGGGGGATCCTACGAGCAGTACTTC
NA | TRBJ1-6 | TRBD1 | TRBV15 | CATSRDVQGNSPLHF | TGTGCCACCAGCAGAGATGTACAGGGGAATTCACCCCTCCACTTT
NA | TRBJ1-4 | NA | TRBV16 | CASRPDTATNEKLFF | TGTGCCAGCAGGCCAGACACAGCAACTAATGAAAAACTGTTTTTT
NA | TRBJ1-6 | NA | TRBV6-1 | CASSDSGTLFSPLHF | TGTGCCAGCAGTGATTCCGGGACATTATTTTCACCCCTCCACTTT
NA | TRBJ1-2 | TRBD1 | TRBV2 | CASSRGTSSPNYGYTF | TGTGCCAGCAGCAGGGGGACCTCAAGCCCTAACTATGGCTACACCTTC
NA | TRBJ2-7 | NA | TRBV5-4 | CASSLELGGYEQYF | TGTGCCAGCAGCTTGGAGCTAGGGGGATACGAGCAGTACTTC
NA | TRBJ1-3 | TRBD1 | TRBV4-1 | CASSQGQGRSGNTIYF | TGCGCCAGCAGCCAGGGACAGGGCCGATCTGGAAACACCATATATTTT
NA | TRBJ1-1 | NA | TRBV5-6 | CASSLRVGRWTEAFF | TGTGCCAGCAGCTTGCGAGTGGGGCGGTGGACTGAAGCTTTCTTT